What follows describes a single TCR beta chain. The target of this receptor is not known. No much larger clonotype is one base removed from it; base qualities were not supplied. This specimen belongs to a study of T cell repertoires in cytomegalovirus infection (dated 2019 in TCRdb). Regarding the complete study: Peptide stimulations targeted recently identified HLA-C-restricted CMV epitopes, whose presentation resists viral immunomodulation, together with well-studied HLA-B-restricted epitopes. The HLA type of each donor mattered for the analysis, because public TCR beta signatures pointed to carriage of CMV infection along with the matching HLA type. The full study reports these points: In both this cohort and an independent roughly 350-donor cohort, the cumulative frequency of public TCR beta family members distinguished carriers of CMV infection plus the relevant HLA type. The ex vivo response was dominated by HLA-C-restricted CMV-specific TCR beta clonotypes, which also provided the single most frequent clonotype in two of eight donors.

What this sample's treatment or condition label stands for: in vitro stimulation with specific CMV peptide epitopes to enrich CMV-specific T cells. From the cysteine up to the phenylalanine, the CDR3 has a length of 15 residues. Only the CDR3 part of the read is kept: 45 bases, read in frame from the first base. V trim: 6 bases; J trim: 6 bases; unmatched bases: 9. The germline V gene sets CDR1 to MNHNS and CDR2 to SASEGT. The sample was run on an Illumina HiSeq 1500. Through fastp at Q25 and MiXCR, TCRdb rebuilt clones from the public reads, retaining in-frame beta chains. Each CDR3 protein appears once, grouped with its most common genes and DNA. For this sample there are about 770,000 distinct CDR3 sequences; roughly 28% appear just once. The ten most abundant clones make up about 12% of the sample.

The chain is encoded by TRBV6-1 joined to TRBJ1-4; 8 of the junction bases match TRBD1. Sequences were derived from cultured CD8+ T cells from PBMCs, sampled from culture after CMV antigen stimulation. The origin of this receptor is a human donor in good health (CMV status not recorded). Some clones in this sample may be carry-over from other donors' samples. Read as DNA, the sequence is TGTGCCAGCAGGCCCCTACAGGGGGGGGATGAAAAACTGTTTTTT. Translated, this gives CASRPLQGGDEKLFF.